These T cell receptor beta chains were read from a single sample in a study of T-cell reconstitution after alpha-beta-depleted transplantation in children. TCRdb reprocessed the PCR reads via MiXCR and lists one record per CDR3 protein. This table holds some 530,000 distinct CDR3 sequences, approximately 12% found once. The sample here was PBMCs from the stem cell graft donor, taken from the stem cell graft. These receptors all stem from a human donor who donated a stem cell graft to a child with combined immunodeficiency. CDR3s include the opening cysteine and the closing phenylalanine or tryptophan. Fields, in order: clone size, D gene, V gene, J gene, CDR3 DNA, CDR3 protein. A D gene is named only where the DNA matches it firmly. Expanded clones get a size class; other rows say once, few or many, or leave the size out.

clone size: .
D gene: TRBD2
V gene: TRBV29-1
J gene: TRBJ2-7
CDR3 DNA: TGCAGCGGCGGTGGACTAGCCCGAAGCGAGCAGTACTTC
CDR3 protein: CSGGGLARSEQYF

clone size: .
D gene: .
V gene: TRBV25-1
J gene: TRBJ1-2
CDR3 DNA: TGTGCCAGCAGCTCAAACGCCTGGGGACGTCCCTTCTATGGCTACACCTTC
CDR3 protein: CASSSNAWGRPFYGYTF

clone size: .
D gene: .
V gene: TRBV12-3/TRBV12-4
J gene: TRBJ1-2
CDR3 DNA: TGTGCCAGCAGGCGCCCAGGGTTGCCCTACTATGGCTACACCTTC
CDR3 protein: CASRRPGLPYYGYTF

clone size: many
D gene: .
V gene: TRBV29-1
J gene: TRBJ2-3
CDR3 DNA: TGCAGCGTTGGGGAGAACCACGGTCTACTCAGCACAGATACGCAGTATTTT
CDR3 protein: CSVGENHGLLSTDTQYF

clone size: few
D gene: .
V gene: TRBV2
J gene: TRBJ2-3
CDR3 DNA: TGTGCCAGCAGTGGACTAGGGGTAGGCGGAGTGACAGATACGCAGTATTTT
CDR3 protein: CASSGLGVGGVTDTQYF

clone size: many
D gene: TRBD1
V gene: TRBV15
J gene: TRBJ2-3
CDR3 DNA: TGTGCCACCAGGGGGGACAGGGACACAGATACGCAGTATTTT
CDR3 protein: CATRGDRDTDTQYF

clone size: few
D gene: .
V gene: TRBV11-2
J gene: TRBJ2-3
CDR3 DNA: TGTGCCAGCAGCTTAGATCTGGGGGCTGGGACAGATACGCAGTATTTT
CDR3 protein: CASSLDLGAGTDTQYF

clone size: few
D gene: TRBD2
V gene: TRBV2
J gene: TRBJ2-3
CDR3 DNA: TGTGCCAGCAGCCTAGGGGCGGGAGGAGAAGATACGCAGTATTTT
CDR3 protein: CASSLGAGGEDTQYF

clone size: .
D gene: TRBD2
V gene: TRBV29-1
J gene: TRBJ2-5
CDR3 DNA: TGCAGCGTTGAAGACCCGGGACTAGCGGGAAGGGAGACCCAGTACTTC
CDR3 protein: CSVEDPGLAGRETQYF

clone size: .
D gene: .
V gene: TRBV9
J gene: TRBJ1-1
CDR3 DNA: TGTGCCAGCAGCGTGGGCCCGGATTTGGGCACTGAAGCTTTCTTT
CDR3 protein: CASSVGPDLGTEAFF

clone size: .
D gene: .
V gene: TRBV27
J gene: TRBJ2-1
CDR3 DNA: TGTGCCACTCGAGTGGGGGAGGAGCAGTTCTTC
CDR3 protein: CATRVGEEQFF

clone size: .
D gene: .
V gene: TRBV4-3
J gene: TRBJ2-5
CDR3 DNA: TGCGCCAGCAGCCAGGCCGTGGAGTACCAAGAGACCCAGTACTTC
CDR3 protein: CASSQAVEYQETQYF

clone size: many
D gene: .
V gene: TRBV12-3/TRBV12-4
J gene: TRBJ2-1
CDR3 DNA: TGTGCCAGCAGTTCTAGGACCTCCGGCCACAATGAGCAGTTCTTC
CDR3 protein: CASSSRTSGHNEQFF

clone size: many
D gene: TRBD1
V gene: TRBV5-1
J gene: TRBJ2-7
CDR3 DNA: TGCGCCAGCAGCTTGAGACAGGGCTACGAGCAGTACTTC
CDR3 protein: CASSLRQGYEQYF

clone size: many
D gene: TRBD2
V gene: TRBV24-1
J gene: TRBJ2-1
CDR3 DNA: TGTGCCACCAGTCTGGCGGGAGCAGGTAATGAGCAGTTCTTC
CDR3 protein: CATSLAGAGNEQFF

clone size: .
D gene: .
V gene: TRBV5-1
J gene: TRBJ2-3
CDR3 DNA: TGCGCCAGCACAACAAGCCCTTTCCGTGGCACAGATACGCAGTATTTT
CDR3 protein: CASTTSPFRGTDTQYF

clone size: .
D gene: TRBD2
V gene: TRBV24-1
J gene: TRBJ2-5
CDR3 DNA: TGTGCCACCAGCTTCGGCGGCGGGAGTGTCCAAGAGACCCAGTACTTC
CDR3 protein: CATSFGGGSVQETQYF

clone size: .
D gene: .
V gene: TRBV15
J gene: TRBJ1-2
CDR3 DNA: TGTGCCACCAGCACTCCCGTTGAGGGAGTTGGGTATGGCTACACCTTC
CDR3 protein: CATSTPVEGVGYGYTF

clone size: .
D gene: TRBD1
V gene: TRBV5-1
J gene: TRBJ2-7
CDR3 DNA: TGCGCCAGCAGCGTCCGGGACAGGCCCTACGAGCAGTACTTC
CDR3 protein: CASSVRDRPYEQYF

clone size: many
D gene: .
V gene: TRBV4-3
J gene: TRBJ2-5
CDR3 DNA: TGCGCCAGCAGCCAAGATGGCCAGGGATCCCAAGAGACCCAGTACTTC
CDR3 protein: CASSQDGQGSQETQYF

clone size: .
D gene: .
V gene: TRBV29-1
J gene: TRBJ2-5
CDR3 DNA: TGCAGCGTTGAAGGGGAAGAGACCCAGTACTTC
CDR3 protein: CSVEGEETQYF

clone size: .
D gene: .
V gene: TRBV10-3
J gene: TRBJ2-1
CDR3 DNA: TGTGCCATCAAACCAGCCAGTGGTGATGAGCAGTTCTTC
CDR3 protein: CAIKPASGDEQFF

clone size: few
D gene: TRBD1
V gene: TRBV12-3/TRBV12-4
J gene: TRBJ2-7
CDR3 DNA: TGTGCCACCGGGACAGGGGGTATCTACGAGCAGTACTTC
CDR3 protein: CATGTGGIYEQYF

clone size: many
D gene: .
V gene: TRBV10-3
J gene: TRBJ2-3
CDR3 DNA: TGTGCCATCACCGAACAAGAGACAGGACCAGATACGCAGTATTTT
CDR3 protein: CAITEQETGPDTQYF

clone size: .
D gene: TRBD2
V gene: TRBV12-3/TRBV12-4
J gene: TRBJ2-1
CDR3 DNA: TGTGCCAGCAGTAATAGCGGGAGGGCCGGACATGAGCAGTTCTTC
CDR3 protein: CASSNSGRAGHEQFF

clone size: .
D gene: .
V gene: TRBV29-1
J gene: TRBJ2-7
CDR3 DNA: TGCAGCGCCTGTGGGGACAACTACGAGCAGTACTTC
CDR3 protein: CSACGDNYEQYF

clone size: few
D gene: .
V gene: TRBV21-1
J gene: TRBJ2-5
CDR3 DNA: TGTGCCAGCAGCCCACCCGGCAGCCCGTTACCCCAAGAGACCCAGTACTTC
CDR3 protein: CASSPPGSPLPQETQYF

clone size: few
D gene: .
V gene: TRBV6-1
J gene: TRBJ2-2
CDR3 DNA: TGTGCCAGCAGGCCACAGTGGTCCGGGGAGCTGTTTTTT
CDR3 protein: CASRPQWSGELFF

clone size: many
D gene: TRBD1
V gene: TRBV5-1
J gene: TRBJ2-2
CDR3 DNA: TGCGCCAGCAGCTGGACAGGGGGAGCGGTCGTGGACACCGGGGAGCTGTTTTTT
CDR3 protein: CASSWTGGAVVDTGELFF

clone size: .
D gene: .
V gene: TRBV5-1
J gene: TRBJ1-6
CDR3 DNA: TGCGCCAGCAGCTTGTCCGTGGGAAATCCCTCACCCCTCCACTTT
CDR3 protein: CASSLSVGNPSPLHF

clone size: .
D gene: .
V gene: TRBV5-1
J gene: TRBJ2-3
CDR3 DNA: TGCGCCAGCAGTTACACCCTGACAGAGCTTACAGATACGCAGTATTTT
CDR3 protein: CASSYTLTELTDTQYF

clone size: many
D gene: TRBD1
V gene: TRBV2
J gene: TRBJ2-2
CDR3 DNA: TGTGCCAGCAGAGACAGGGGTGGTACCGGGGAGCTGTTTTTT
CDR3 protein: CASRDRGGTGELFF

clone size: .
D gene: .
V gene: TRBV7-2
J gene: TRBJ1-1
CDR3 DNA: TGTGCCAGCAGCTTAGGGGTTCGGGGGGCGCGGACTGAAGCTTTCTTT
CDR3 protein: CASSLGVRGARTEAFF

clone size: many
D gene: TRBD2
V gene: TRBV11-3
J gene: TRBJ2-1
CDR3 DNA: TGTGCCAGCAGCCTGACTAGCGGGAGTTTCTATGATGAGCAGTTCTTC
CDR3 protein: CASSLTSGSFYDEQFF

clone size: many
D gene: .
V gene: TRBV12-3/TRBV12-4
J gene: TRBJ1-2
CDR3 DNA: TGTGCCAGCAGCTTAGGGAGCTATGGCTACACCTTC
CDR3 protein: CASSLGSYGYTF

clone size: few
D gene: .
V gene: TRBV20-1
J gene: TRBJ1-2
CDR3 DNA: TGCAGTGCTAGGCACCCAGGGTTGGACTATGGCTACACCTTC
CDR3 protein: CSARHPGLDYGYTF

clone size: .
D gene: TRBD2
V gene: TRBV11-2
J gene: TRBJ2-2
CDR3 DNA: TGTGCCAGCCCAGGACTAGCGGGACCTAACACCGGGGAGCTGTTTTTT
CDR3 protein: CASPGLAGPNTGELFF

clone size: many
D gene: .
V gene: TRBV12-3/TRBV12-4
J gene: TRBJ1-5
CDR3 DNA: TGTGCCAGCAGTGTGGGGTTGGGGCAGCCCCAGCATTTT
CDR3 protein: CASSVGLGQPQHF

clone size: few
D gene: .
V gene: TRBV5-1
J gene: TRBJ2-5
CDR3 DNA: TGCGCCAGCAGCTCTGGCAATTGGAGAGAAGAGACCCAGTACTTC
CDR3 protein: CASSSGNWREETQYF

clone size: .
D gene: TRBD1
V gene: TRBV4-2
J gene: TRBJ1-2
CDR3 DNA: TGTGCCAGCAGCCAAGATTTCAACAGGGGTGACTATGGCTACACCTTC
CDR3 protein: CASSQDFNRGDYGYTF

clone size: .
D gene: TRBD2
V gene: TRBV7-8
J gene: TRBJ2-5
CDR3 DNA: TGTGCCAGCACCGCAAGGGAATTGCGGGAGGGCCGTGAGACCCAGTACTTC
CDR3 protein: CASTARELREGRETQYF

clone size: .
D gene: .
V gene: TRBV5-1
J gene: TRBJ2-5
CDR3 DNA: TGCGCCAGCAGCTTGGAGGCAGGGAAAGAGACCCGGTACTTC
CDR3 protein: CASSLEAGKETRYF

clone size: .
D gene: TRBD1
V gene: TRBV3-1
J gene: TRBJ2-5
CDR3 DNA: TGTGCCAGCAGCCAAGAGGGGACAGGTGGGAGGGAGACCCAGTACTTC
CDR3 protein: CASSQEGTGGRETQYF

clone size: .
D gene: TRBD2
V gene: TRBV3-1
J gene: TRBJ2-7
CDR3 DNA: TGTGCCAGCAGCCCTAGCGGGAGGGCCAGGGAGCAGTACTTC
CDR3 protein: CASSPSGRAREQYF

clone size: once
D gene: TRBD1
V gene: TRBV7-9
J gene: TRBJ2-7
CDR3 DNA: TGTGCCAGCAGCATTCGGGACAGGCCGGCCTACGAGCAGTACTTC
CDR3 protein: CASSIRDRPAYEQYF

clone size: few
D gene: .
V gene: TRBV18
J gene: TRBJ2-1
CDR3 DNA: TGTGCCAGCTCACCATCTCGGCAGGGAATAAATGAGCAGTTCTTC
CDR3 protein: CASSPSRQGINEQFF

clone size: few
D gene: .
V gene: TRBV5-1
J gene: TRBJ2-5
CDR3 DNA: TGCGCCAGCAGACTTATTGGAGGCGGGGAGACCCAGTACTTC
CDR3 protein: CASRLIGGGETQYF

clone size: .
D gene: .
V gene: TRBV12-3/TRBV12-4
J gene: TRBJ1-2
CDR3 DNA: TGTGCCAGCTTGCTAGGGGGGGATGGCTACACCTTC
CDR3 protein: CASLLGGDGYTF

clone size: many
D gene: .
V gene: TRBV4-3
J gene: TRBJ2-1
CDR3 DNA: TGCGCCAGCAGCCAAGACAGCTATTCGCAGGGCAATGAGCAGTTCTTC
CDR3 protein: CASSQDSYSQGNEQFF

clone size: .
D gene: .
V gene: TRBV5-4
J gene: TRBJ1-1
CDR3 DNA: TGTGCCAGCAGCTTGAGCAGGTCGGGGGAGGCTTTCTTT
CDR3 protein: CASSLSRSGEAFF

clone size: few
D gene: .
V gene: TRBV5-1
J gene: TRBJ2-1
CDR3 DNA: TGCGCCAGCAGCTTGGCCGTAGGCGGAGCTCGCGGTGAGCAGTTCTTC
CDR3 protein: CASSLAVGGARGEQFF

clone size: .
D gene: .
V gene: TRBV28
J gene: TRBJ2-3
CDR3 DNA: TGTGCCAGCAGTTTAGAGGACACAGGTACGCAGTATTTT
CDR3 protein: CASSLEDTGTQYF

clone size: .
D gene: .
V gene: TRBV11-2
J gene: TRBJ2-7
CDR3 DNA: TGTGCCAGCAGCTTAGTGTCGAGTGGGGACTCTCTTAGGTACGAGCAGTACTTC
CDR3 protein: CASSLVSSGDSLRYEQYF